This entry lists 24 T cell receptor beta chains sequenced from one sample in a study of blood T cell repertoires in COVID-19. Generated by immunoSEQ multiplex PCR, the TCRdb table keeps only in-frame clones and is missing some. Among 100,000 to 150,000 clones, roughly 84% were seen once, and the ten largest hold around 4%. What was sequenced was peripheral blood. The source of these receptors is a man between 60 and 75 years old with acute or convalescent COVID-19.

This clone was observed a handful of times. The V and J genes are TRBV7-3 and TRBJ2-1; 7 bases line up with TRBD2. Trimming at V came to 1 base and at J to 10 bases, leaving 4 bases not matched to a gene. The CDR3 loop spans 13 amino acids. Germline V gene lookup returns CDR1 SGHTA and CDR2 FQGTGA. CDR3 sequence reads: CASSLNPAGEQFF. The CDR3 nucleotides are TGTGCCAGCAGCTTAAATCCAGCGGGAGAGCAGTTCTTC.

There are a few counts of this clone. This sequence joins TRBV6-5 and TRBJ2-1, with 10 bases matching TRBD2. Germline V gene sequence: CDR1 MNHEY, CDR2 SVGAGI. Germline trimming cut 2 bases from V and 5 bases from J; bases unmatched to any gene: 3. The CDR3 spans 15 residues. The DNA for the CDR3 is TGTGCCAGCAGTTACCGGCTAGCGGGGGACAATGAGCAGTTCTTC. Its protein is CASSYRLAGDNEQFF.

This clone was detected only once. This rearrangement joins TRBV5-1 to TRBJ2-1; 10 bases agree with TRBD1. J lost 12 bases, V lost 0 bases, and 9 bases had no gene match. Germline V gene sequence: CDR1 SGHRS, CDR2 YFSETQ. The CDR3 contains 15 residues. The chain's CDR3 is CASSLAGQGVGSQFF. CDR3 DNA sequence: TGCGCCAGCAGCTTGGCAGGACAGGGGGTTGGGTCGCAGTTCTTC. The entire variable domain, with the rest obtained from reference TRBV5-1 and TRBJ2-1, is as follows: KAGVTQTPRYLIKTRGQQVTLSCSPISGHRSVSWYQQTPGQGLQFLFEYFSETQRNKGNFPGRFSGRQFSNSRSEMNVSTLELGDSALYLCASSLAGQGVGSQFFGPGTRLTVL.

This clone has only a few counts. This chain links TRBV6-4 with TRBJ1-1, with 7 bases fitting TRBD1. This CDR3 is built from 13 residues. CDR1 and CDR2 (germline): MRHNA, SNTAGT. Germline trimming cut 3 bases from V and 7 bases from J; bases unmatched to any gene: 5. CDR3 sequence reads: CASSDQAGGEAFF. CDR3 nucleotides: TGTGCCAGCAGTGATCAGGCAGGGGGTGAAGCTTTCTTT.

V usage is TRBV20-1 and J usage is TRBJ1-5, with D perhaps TRBD1 (6 bases). The CDR3 runs 12 residues. Trimming pared 3 bases from V and 7 bases from J, leaving 10 bases between. Per the germline V gene, CDR1 is DFQATT and CDR2 is SNEGSKA (reference sequence). CDR3 sequence reads: CSASQGNQPQHF. CDR3 sequence (DNA): TGCAGTGCTAGTCAGGGGAACCAGCCCCAGCATTTT.

CDR3 nucleotide sequence: TGTGCCAGTACCATGGGACTAGCGGGAGGCTACGAGCAGTACTTC. This codes for CASTMGLAGGYEQYF. The rearrangement joins TRBV19 to TRBJ2-7; TRBD2 aligns across 15 bases. V lost 7 bases to trimming and J lost 3 bases; unmatched junction nucleotides: 4. The CDR3 contains 15 residues. The germline V gene encodes CDR1 LNHDA and CDR2 SQIVND (reference sequence).

V gene TRBV7-9 combines with J gene TRBJ2-5, with 9 bases that match TRBD1. This CDR3 contains 13 residues. V lost 10 bases to trimming and J lost 3 bases; unmatched junction nucleotides: 6. The germline gives CDR1 SEHNR, CDR2 FQNEAQ (reference sequence). The CDR3 bases are TGTGCCACAGAACAGGGGGCAGAAGAGACCCAGTACTTC. Translated: CATEQGAEETQYF.

V usage is TRBV19 and J usage is TRBJ1-5; TRBD1 might be the D (5 bases). The CDR3 consists of 14 residues. The V end lost 4 bases, the J end lost 5 bases, and 12 bases lay between the germline ends. CDR1 and CDR2 from the germline V gene are LNHDA and SQIVND (reference sequence). Written as DNA, the CDR3 is TGTGCCAGTAGTACCCAGGGCCTAGATCAGCCCCAGCATTTT. It yields the protein CASSTQGLDQPQHF.

This sequence joins TRBV7-8 and TRBJ2-3, with 7 bases fitting TRBD1. CDR3 size: 14 residues. J was trimmed by 4 bases and V by 1 base; bases with no gene match: 2. Germline CDR1 SGHVS, CDR2 FQNEAQ. In DNA form, the CDR3 reads TGTGCCAGCAGCTTAGGAGGGGGCCCAGATACGCAGTATTTT. This gives the protein CASSLGGGPDTQYF.

This chain uses TRBV9 with TRBJ2-3; 8 nucleotides match TRBD2. Unmatched junction bases numbered 7, after V lost 0 bases and J lost 4 bases. This CDR3 region has 16 residues. Germline V gene data show CDR1 as SGDLS and CDR2 as YYNGEE. The CDR3 coding sequence is TGTGCCAGCAGCGTAGAGAGAGCGGGAGCGCCAGATACGCAGTATTTT. This encodes CASSVERAGAPDTQYF.

This clone is a singleton in its sample. The rearrangement uses TRBV6-5 and TRBJ1-3; 9 nucleotides match TRBD1. In germline, CDR1 is MNHEY, CDR2 SVGAGI. Trimming took 0 bases from V and 8 from J; bases not matched to a gene: 5. The CDR3 spans 15 residues. CDR3 in amino acids: CASSYSDRGRDTIYF. In nucleotides, the CDR3 is TGTGCCAGCAGTTACTCGGACAGGGGCAGGGACACCATATATTTT.

The table lists this clone with a count of one. This chain uses TRBV9 with TRBJ1-1; unclear D gene. Germline-derived CDR1 and CDR2 are SGDLS and YYNGEE. This CDR3 region has 14 residues. The ends were cut back, 3 bases at V and 4 bases at J, with 13 bases in the middle. The DNA of the CDR3 is TGTGCCAGCAGCGCCTCCCTCCCTAGCACTGAAGCTTTCTTT. Translation gives CASSASLPSTEAFF.

The chain links TRBV7-6 to TRBJ2-1; D is undetermined. The germline gives CDR1 SGHVS, CDR2 FNYEAQ. Trimming cost V 1 base and J 7 bases, with 11 bases left between them. This CDR3 has 14 amino acids. The CDR3 here is CASSLVGSENEQFF. The CDR3 DNA reads as TGTGCCAGCAGCTTAGTCGGCAGCGAGAATGAGCAGTTCTTC.

V gene TRBV4-2 combines with J gene TRBJ2-2; TRBD2 is a possible D gene (5 bases). The V and J ends lost 6 bases and 3 bases respectively, with 11 bases between them. The CDR3 loop spans 14 amino acids. In germline, CDR1 is LGHNA, CDR2 YNFKEQ. This chain's CDR3 is CASRKEVDTGELFF. The DNA for the CDR3 is TGTGCCAGCAGGAAGGAGGTGGACACCGGGGAGCTGTTTTTT.

The rearrangement links TRBV28 to TRBJ2-7; 7 bases are a match to TRBD2. Germline CDR1 reads MDHEN; CDR2 reads SYDVKM. The length of the CDR3 is 16 residues. The trim removed 2 bases at V and 7 bases at J, leaving 14 bases unmatched. The CDR3 DNA follows: TGTGCCAGCAGTTTAACGGCGACTAGCCCACATCGGGAGCAGTACTTC. Its protein is CASSLTATSPHREQYF.

The J gene is TRBJ2-1, the V gene TRBV7-2; 14 bases line up with TRBD2. Looked up from germline, CDR1 is SGHTA and CDR2 is FQGNSA. V shed 7 bases and J 8 bases; nucleotides not matched to a gene: 7. CDR3 size: 15 residues. The CDR3 DNA reads as TGTGCCAGCACCGGGGGACTAGCGGGAGTGGATGAGCAGTTCTTC. Protein sequence: CASTGGLAGVDEQFF.

The J gene is TRBJ2-3, the V gene TRBV10-3; TRBD2 matches 9 bases. The CDR3 covers 15 residues. Germline assignment: CDR1 ENHRY and CDR2 SYGVKD. Germline trimming cut 3 bases from V and 4 bases from J; bases unmatched to any gene: 5. CDR3 residues: CAISERREGPDTQYF. CDR3 DNA sequence: TGTGCCATCAGTGAAAGGCGGGAGGGCCCAGATACGCAGTATTTT.

V is TRBV6-2 or TRBV6-3 and J is TRBJ2-1, with 9 bases that match TRBD2. Germline V lookup: CDR1 MNHEY, CDR2 SVGEGT. Unmatched junction bases numbered 5, after V lost 1 base and J lost 7 bases. The CDR3 extends over 15 amino acids. The CDR3 region has the DNA TGTGCCAGCAGTTACTGGAGCGGGAGGATGAATGAGCAGTTCTTC. Its protein product is CASSYWSGRMNEQFF.

The chain uses TRBV30 and TRBJ1-4, with 9 bases matching TRBD1. The J segment lost 5 bases and the V segment lost 3 bases, leaving 1 base of the junction unmatched. This CDR3 has 13 amino acids. Per germline, CDR1 GTSNPN and CDR2 SVGIG (reference sequence). The CDR3 reads CAWRGQGNEKLFF. For the CDR3, the DNA is TGTGCCTGGAGGGGACAGGGAAATGAAAAACTGTTTTTT. Complete variable domain (other parts from reference TRBV30 and TRBJ1-4): SQTIHQWPATLVQPVGSPLSLECTVEGTSNPNLYWYRQAAGRGLQLLFYSVGIGQISSEVPQNLSASRPQDRQFILSSKKLLLSDSGFYLCAWRGQGNEKLFFGSGTQLSVL.

CDR3 sequence reads: CASGTGGAETQYF. CDR3 DNA sequence: TGTGCCTCAGGGACAGGGGGCGCGGAGACCCAGTACTTC. V gene TRBV30 combines with J gene TRBJ2-5, with 12 bases matching TRBD1. CDR1 is GTSNPN, CDR2 SVGIG, per germline (reference sequence). Trimming cost V 7 bases and J 5 bases; bases outside gene matches: 5. The CDR3 is 13 residues long.

The chain carries TRBV7-6 and TRBJ2-1; 11 bases are a match to TRBD2. This CDR3 spans 14 amino acids. Germline V gene data show CDR1 as SGHVS and CDR2 as FNYEAQ. Trimming cost V 4 bases and J 8 bases; bases outside gene matches: 4. This CDR3 is CASSSLAGVDEQFF. Written as DNA, the CDR3 is TGTGCCAGCAGCTCACTAGCGGGAGTGGATGAGCAGTTCTTC.

The V and J genes are TRBV7-9 and TRBJ2-1; 12 bases are shared with TRBD2. The CDR3 runs to 15 residues. Germline V gene lookup returns CDR1 SEHNR and CDR2 FQNEAQ (reference sequence). J was trimmed by 5 bases and V by 5 bases; bases with no gene match: 4. The CDR3 DNA reads as TGTGCCAGCAGCGGGGGACTAGCGGGTAACAATGAGCAGTTCTTC. Translation gives CASSGGLAGNNEQFF. Based on the CDR3 plus reference TRBV7-9 and TRBJ2-1, the full variable domain is DTGVSQNPRHKITKRGQNVTFRCDPISEHNRLYWYRQTLGQGPEFLTYFQNEAQLEKSRLLSDRFSAERPKGSFSTLEIQRTEQGDSAMYLCASSGGLAGNNEQFFGPGTRLTVL.

This chain uses TRBV11-2 with TRBJ1-1; D is unresolved. The germline V gene encodes CDR1 SGHAT and CDR2 FQNNGV. V lost 6 bases and J 1 base, leaving 9 bases between the germline ends. The CDR3 sequence is 13 residues long. Here the CDR3 DNA reads TGTGCCAGCAGGACTACAGAGAACACTGAAGCTTTCTTT. It translates to CASRTTENTEAFF.

The chain is built from TRBV3-1 (or the pseudogene TRBV3-2) and TRBJ2-1; D is undetermined. CDR1 and CDR2 from the germline V gene are LGHDT and YNNKEL (reference sequence). Trimming left V 4 bases short and J 0 bases short, with 10 bases between. The CDR3 length is 15 residues. The CDR3 is CASSLDMSSYNEQFF. DNA for the CDR3: TGTGCCAGCAGCCTCGACATGAGCTCCTACAATGAGCAGTTCTTC.